The clone carrying this T cell receptor beta chain came up many times. One entry per CDR3 protein, called by TCRdb with MiXCR from the reads. The sample holds fewer than 250,000 distinct CDR3 sequences; 22% are singletons and the top ten take around a sixth. This record comes from a study of T cell repertoires in cytomegalovirus infection. The germline V gene encodes CDR1 SNHLY and CDR2 FYNNEI. V was pared by 1 base and J by 9 bases, with 13 bases between. This CDR3 region has 14 residues. The chain joins TRBV2 to TRBJ2-1, with unresolved D. The receptor was derived from a human donor in good health (CMV status not recorded). Some clones in this sample may be carry-over from other donors' samples. The sequencing input was CD8+ T cells from PBMCs. The CDR3 is CASSEGQIQSEQFF. The CDR3 DNA sequence: TGTGCCAGCAGTGAAGGGCAAATTCAAAGTGAGCAGTTCTTC.